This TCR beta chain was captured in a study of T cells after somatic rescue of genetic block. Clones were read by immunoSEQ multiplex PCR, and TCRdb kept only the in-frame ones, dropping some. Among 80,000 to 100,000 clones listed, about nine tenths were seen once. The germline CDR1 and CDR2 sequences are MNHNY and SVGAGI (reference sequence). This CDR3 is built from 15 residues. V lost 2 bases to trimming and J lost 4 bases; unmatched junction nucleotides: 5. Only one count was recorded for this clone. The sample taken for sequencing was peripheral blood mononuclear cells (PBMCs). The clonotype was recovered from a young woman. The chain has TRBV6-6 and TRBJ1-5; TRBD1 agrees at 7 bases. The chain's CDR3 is CASSYRDSLNQPQHF. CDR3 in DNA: TGTGCCAGCAGTTACCGGGACAGTCTAAATCAGCCCCAGCATTTT.